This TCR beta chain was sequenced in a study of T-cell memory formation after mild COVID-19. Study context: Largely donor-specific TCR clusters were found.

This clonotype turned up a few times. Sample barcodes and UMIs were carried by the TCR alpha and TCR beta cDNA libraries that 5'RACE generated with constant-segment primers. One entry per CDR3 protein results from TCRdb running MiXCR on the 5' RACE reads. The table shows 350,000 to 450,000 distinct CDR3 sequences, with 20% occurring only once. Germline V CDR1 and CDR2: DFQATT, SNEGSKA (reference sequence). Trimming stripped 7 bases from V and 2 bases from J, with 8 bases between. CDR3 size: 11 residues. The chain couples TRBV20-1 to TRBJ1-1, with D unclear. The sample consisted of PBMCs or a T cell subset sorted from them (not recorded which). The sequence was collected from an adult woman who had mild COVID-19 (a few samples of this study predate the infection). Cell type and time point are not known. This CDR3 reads CSVFQNTEAFF. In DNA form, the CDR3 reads TGCAGTGTGTTTCAAAACACTGAAGCTTTCTTT.